The entry below gives a single T cell receptor beta chain sequence along with its context. This entry is derived from a study of blood T cell repertoires in COVID-19. Study in general: Researchers got acute and convalescent COVID-19 samples from the United States, Italy and Spain.

The ends lost 7 bases at V and 2 bases at J; junction bases unmatched: 13. The CDR3 is made up of 17 amino acids. CDR1 is LNHDA and CDR2 is SQIVND in the germline V gene (reference sequence). Assay used: immunoSEQ multiplex PCR; TCRdb lists only in-frame clones, some missing. Of 250,000 to 350,000 clones in the sample, around nine tenths were seen once. The chain is built from TRBV19 and TRBJ2-3, with 9 bases fitting TRBD2. The TCR comes from a man aged 55 to 69 who had recovered from COVID-19. Material for sequencing was PBMCs or T cells enriched from blood (not recorded which). As DNA, the CDR3 is TGTGCCAGTAAGGGGATAGCGGGAGATCCCTCCACAGATACGCAGTATTTT. Encoded protein: CASKGIAGDPSTDTQYF.